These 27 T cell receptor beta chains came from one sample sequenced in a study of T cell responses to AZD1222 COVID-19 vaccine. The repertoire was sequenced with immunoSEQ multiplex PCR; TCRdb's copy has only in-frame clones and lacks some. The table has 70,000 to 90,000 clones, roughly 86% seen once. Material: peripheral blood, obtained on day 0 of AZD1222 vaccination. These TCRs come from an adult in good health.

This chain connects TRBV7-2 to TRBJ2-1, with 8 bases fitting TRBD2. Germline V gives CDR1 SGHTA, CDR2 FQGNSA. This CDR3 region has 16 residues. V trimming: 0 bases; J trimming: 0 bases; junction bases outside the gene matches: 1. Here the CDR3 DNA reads TGTGCCAGCAGCTTAGCGCTAGCGGGCTCCTACAATGAGCAGTTCTTC. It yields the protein CASSLALAGSYNEQFF.

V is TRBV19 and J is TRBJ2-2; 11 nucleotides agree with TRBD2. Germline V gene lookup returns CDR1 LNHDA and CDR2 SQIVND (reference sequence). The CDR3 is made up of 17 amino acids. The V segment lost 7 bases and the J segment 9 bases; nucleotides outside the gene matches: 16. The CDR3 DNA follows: TGTGCCAGTACCCCTCGGGTTCTAGCGGGGGGCAGCAGGGAGCTGTTTTTT. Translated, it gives CASTPRVLAGGSRELFF. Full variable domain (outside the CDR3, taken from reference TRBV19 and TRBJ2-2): DGGITQSPKYLFRKEGQNVTLSCEQNLNHDAMYWYRQDPGQGLRLIYYSQIVNDFQKGDIAEGYSVSREKKESFPLTVTSAQKNPTAFYLCASTPRVLAGGSRELFFGEGSRLTVL.

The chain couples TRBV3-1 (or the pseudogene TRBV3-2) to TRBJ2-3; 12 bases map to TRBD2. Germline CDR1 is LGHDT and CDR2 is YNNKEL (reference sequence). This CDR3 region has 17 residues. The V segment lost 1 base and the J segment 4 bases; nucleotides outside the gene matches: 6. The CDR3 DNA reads TGTGCCAGCAGCCAAGGGCCCTCTAGCGGGGGGGCAGATACGCAGTATTTT. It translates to CASSQGPSSGGADTQYF.

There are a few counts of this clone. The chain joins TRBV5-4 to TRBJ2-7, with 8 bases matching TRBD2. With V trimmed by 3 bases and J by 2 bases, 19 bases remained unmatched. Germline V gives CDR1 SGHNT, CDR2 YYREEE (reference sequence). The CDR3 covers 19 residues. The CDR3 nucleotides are TGTGCCAGCAGCTCGGGAGGCGGTAGCGGGACGCCGGACCCCTACGAGCAGTACTTC. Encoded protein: CASSSGGGSGTPDPYEQYF.

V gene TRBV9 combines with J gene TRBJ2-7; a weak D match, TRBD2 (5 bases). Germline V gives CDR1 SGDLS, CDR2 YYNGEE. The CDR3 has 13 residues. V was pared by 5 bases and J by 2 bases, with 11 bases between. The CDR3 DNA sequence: TGTGCCAGCAGTGGACCCGGGACCTACGAGCAGTACTTC. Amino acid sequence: CASSGPGTYEQYF. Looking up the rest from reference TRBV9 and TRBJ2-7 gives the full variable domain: DSGVTQTPKHLITATGQRVTLRCSPRSGDLSVYWYQQSLDQGLQFLIQYYNGEERAKGNILERFSAQQFPDLHSELNLSSLELGDSALYFCASSGPGTYEQYFGPGTRLTVT.

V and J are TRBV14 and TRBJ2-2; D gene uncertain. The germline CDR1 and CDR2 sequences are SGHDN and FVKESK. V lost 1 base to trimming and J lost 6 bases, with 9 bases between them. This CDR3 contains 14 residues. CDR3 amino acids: CASSQASMPGELFF. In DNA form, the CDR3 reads TGTGCCAGCAGCCAAGCGAGCATGCCCGGGGAGCTGTTTTTT. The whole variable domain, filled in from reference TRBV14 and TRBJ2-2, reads EAGVTQFPSHSVIEKGQTVTLRCDPISGHDNLYWYRRVMGKEIKFLLHFVKESKQDESGMPNNRFLAERTGGTYSTLKVQPAELEDSGVYFCASSQASMPGELFFGEGSRLTVL.

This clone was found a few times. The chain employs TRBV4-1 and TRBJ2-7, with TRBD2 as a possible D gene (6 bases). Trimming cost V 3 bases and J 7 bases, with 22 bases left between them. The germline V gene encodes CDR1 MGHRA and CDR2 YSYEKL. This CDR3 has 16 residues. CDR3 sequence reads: CASSQPAGPRRREQYF. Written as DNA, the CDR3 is TGCGCCAGCAGCCAGCCCGCGGGACCACGCCGGAGAGAGCAGTACTTC.

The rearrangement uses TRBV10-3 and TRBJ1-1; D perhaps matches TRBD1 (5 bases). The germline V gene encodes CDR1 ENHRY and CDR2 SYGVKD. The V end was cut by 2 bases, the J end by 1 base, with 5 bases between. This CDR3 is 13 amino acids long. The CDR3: CAISEGGNTEAFF. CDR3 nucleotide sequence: TGTGCCATCAGTGAGGGGGGGAACACTGAAGCTTTCTTT.

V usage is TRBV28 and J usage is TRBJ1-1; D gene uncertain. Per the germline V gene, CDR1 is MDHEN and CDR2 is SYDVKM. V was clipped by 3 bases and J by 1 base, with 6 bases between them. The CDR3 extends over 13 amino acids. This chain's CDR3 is CASSFRGNTEAFF. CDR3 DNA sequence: TGTGCCAGCAGTTTCAGAGGGAACACTGAAGCTTTCTTT.

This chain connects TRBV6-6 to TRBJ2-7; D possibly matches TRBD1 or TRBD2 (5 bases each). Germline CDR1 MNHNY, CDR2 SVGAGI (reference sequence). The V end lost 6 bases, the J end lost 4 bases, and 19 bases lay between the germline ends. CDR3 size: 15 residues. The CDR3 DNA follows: TGTGCCAGCAGATTACCAGGGATAGGAGGTTACGAGCAGTACTTC. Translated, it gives CASRLPGIGGYEQYF.

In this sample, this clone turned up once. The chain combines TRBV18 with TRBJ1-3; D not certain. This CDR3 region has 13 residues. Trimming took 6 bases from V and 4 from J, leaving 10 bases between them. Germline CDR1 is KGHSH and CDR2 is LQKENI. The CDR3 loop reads CASSLGAGNTIYF. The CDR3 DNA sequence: TGTGCCAGCTCCCTAGGAGCGGGAAACACCATATATTTT.

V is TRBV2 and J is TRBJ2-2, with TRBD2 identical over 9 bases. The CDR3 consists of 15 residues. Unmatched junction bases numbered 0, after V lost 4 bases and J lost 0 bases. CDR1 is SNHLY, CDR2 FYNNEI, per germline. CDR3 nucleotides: TGTGCCAGCAGTGGGACTAGCGCGAACACCGGGGAGCTGTTTTTT. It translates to CASSGTSANTGELFF.

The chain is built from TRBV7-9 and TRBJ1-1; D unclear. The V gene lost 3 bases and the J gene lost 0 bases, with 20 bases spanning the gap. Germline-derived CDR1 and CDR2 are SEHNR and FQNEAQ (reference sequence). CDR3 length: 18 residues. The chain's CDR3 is CASSFGRLVGRMNTEAFF. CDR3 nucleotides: TGTGCCAGCAGCTTTGGACGTCTGGTCGGGCGGATGAACACTGAAGCTTTCTTT.

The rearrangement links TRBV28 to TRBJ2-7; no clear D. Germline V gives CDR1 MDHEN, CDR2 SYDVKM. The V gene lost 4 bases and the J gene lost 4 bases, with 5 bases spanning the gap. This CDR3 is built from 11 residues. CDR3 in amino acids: CASSWLYEQYF. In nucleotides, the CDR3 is TGTGCCAGCAGTTGGTTGTACGAGCAGTACTTC. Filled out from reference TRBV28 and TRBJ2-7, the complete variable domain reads DVKVTQSSRYLVKRTGEKVFLECVQDMDHENMFWYRQDPGLGLRLIYFSYDVKMKEKGDIPEGYSVSREKKERFSLILESASTNQTSMYLCASSWLYEQYFGPGTRLTVT.

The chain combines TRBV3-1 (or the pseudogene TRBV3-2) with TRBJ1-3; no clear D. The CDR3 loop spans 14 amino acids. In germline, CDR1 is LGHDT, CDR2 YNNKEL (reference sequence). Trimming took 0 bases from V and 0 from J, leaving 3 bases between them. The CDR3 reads CASSQDTSGNTIYF. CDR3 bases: TGTGCCAGCAGCCAAGATACCTCTGGAAACACCATATATTTT.

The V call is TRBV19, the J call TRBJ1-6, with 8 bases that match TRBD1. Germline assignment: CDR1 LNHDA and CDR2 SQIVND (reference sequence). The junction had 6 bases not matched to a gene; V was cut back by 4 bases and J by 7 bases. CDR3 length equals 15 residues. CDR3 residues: CASSTRTGTNSPLHF. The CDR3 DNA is TGTGCCAGTAGTACGCGGACAGGGACAAATTCACCCCTCCACTTT.

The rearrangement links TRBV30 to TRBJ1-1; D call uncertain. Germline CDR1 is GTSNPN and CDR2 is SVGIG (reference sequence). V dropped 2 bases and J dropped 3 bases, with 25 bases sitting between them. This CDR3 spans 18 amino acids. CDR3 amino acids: CAWSTFKWTQPRDTEAFF. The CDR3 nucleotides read TGTGCCTGGAGTACGTTCAAGTGGACGCAGCCTAGGGACACTGAAGCTTTCTTT.

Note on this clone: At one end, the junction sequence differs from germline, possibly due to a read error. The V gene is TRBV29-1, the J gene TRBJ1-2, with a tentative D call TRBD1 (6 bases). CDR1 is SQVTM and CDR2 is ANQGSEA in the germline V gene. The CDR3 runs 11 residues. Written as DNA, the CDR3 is TGTGGCGCACCTGAACAGGGCGCCCACACCTTC. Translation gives CGAPEQGAHTF.

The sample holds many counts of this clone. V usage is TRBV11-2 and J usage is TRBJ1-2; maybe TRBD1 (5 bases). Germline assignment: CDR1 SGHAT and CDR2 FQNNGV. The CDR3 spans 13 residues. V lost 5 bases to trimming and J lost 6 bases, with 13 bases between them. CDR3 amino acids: CASSPTAGNGYTF. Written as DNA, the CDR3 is TGTGCCAGCAGCCCTACTGCAGGGAATGGCTACACCTTC.

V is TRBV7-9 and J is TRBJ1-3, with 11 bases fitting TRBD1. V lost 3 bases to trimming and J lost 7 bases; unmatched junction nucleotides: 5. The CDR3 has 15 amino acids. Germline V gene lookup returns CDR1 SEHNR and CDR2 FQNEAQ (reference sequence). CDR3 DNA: TGTGCCAGCAGCTTGGGGACAGGGGGTGTGAACACCATATATTTT. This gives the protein CASSLGTGGVNTIYF.

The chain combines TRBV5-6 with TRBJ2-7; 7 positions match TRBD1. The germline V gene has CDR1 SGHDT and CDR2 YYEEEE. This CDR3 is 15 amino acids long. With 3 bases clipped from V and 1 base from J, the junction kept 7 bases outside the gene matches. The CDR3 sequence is CASSSLGDRSYEQYF. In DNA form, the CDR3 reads TGTGCCAGCAGCTCGCTGGGGGACAGATCCTACGAGCAGTACTTC.

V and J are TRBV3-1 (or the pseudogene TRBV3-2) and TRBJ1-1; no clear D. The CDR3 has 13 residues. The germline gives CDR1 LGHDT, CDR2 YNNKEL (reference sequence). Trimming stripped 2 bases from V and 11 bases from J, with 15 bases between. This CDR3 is CASSQSRFLFAFF. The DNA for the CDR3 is TGTGCCAGCAGCCAAAGCCGATTCTTATTTGCTTTCTTT.

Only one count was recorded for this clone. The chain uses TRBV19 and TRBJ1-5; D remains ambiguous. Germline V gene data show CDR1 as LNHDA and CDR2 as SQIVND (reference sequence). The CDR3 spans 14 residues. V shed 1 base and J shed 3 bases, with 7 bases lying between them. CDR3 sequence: CASSIGHPNQPQHF. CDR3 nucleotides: TGTGCCAGTAGTATAGGTCATCCCAATCAGCCCCAGCATTTT.

Here the CDR3 DNA reads TGTGCCAGCAGTTCTCGAACAGGGAGAGAACAGTATTTT. It yields the protein CASSSRTGREQYF. V usage is TRBV6-6 and J usage is TRBJ2-3, with a possible D match to TRBD1 (6 bases). The V gene's germline CDR1 is MNHNY and CDR2 SVGAGI (reference sequence). V lost 4 bases and J lost 12, with 17 bases in between. The CDR3 extends over 13 amino acids.

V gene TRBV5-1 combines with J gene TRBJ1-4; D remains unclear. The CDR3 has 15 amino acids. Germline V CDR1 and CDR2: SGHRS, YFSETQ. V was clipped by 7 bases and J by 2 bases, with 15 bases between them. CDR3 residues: CASSRGGNTNEKLFF. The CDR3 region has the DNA TGCGCCAGCTCCCGCGGCGGGAACACTAATGAAAAACTGTTTTTT.

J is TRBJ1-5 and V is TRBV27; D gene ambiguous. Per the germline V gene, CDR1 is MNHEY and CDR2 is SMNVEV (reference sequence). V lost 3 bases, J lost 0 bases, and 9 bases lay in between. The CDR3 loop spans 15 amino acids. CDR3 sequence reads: CASSFTAYSNQPQHF. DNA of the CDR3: TGTGCCAGCAGTTTTACAGCATATAGCAATCAGCCCCAGCATTTT.

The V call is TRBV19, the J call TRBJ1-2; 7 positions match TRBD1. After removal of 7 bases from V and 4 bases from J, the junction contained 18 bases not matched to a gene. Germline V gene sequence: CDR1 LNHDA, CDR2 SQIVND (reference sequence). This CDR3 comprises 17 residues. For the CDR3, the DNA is TGTGCCAGTACTGTTGATGGCGCCGGGACAGCAGTCTATGGCTACACCTTC. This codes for CASTVDGAGTAVYGYTF.